This T cell receptor beta chain was recorded in a study of control samples from healthy donors and cancer patients. Clones were read by immunoSEQ multiplex PCR, and TCRdb kept only the in-frame ones, dropping some. The table includes over 90,000 clones, about 89% detected once. The CDR3 contains 13 residues. V shed 7 bases and J shed 4 bases, with 13 bases lying between them. The J gene is TRBJ1-2, the V gene TRBV12-3 or TRBV12-4; weak D call: TRBD1 (5 bases). The receptor was isolated from a man between 60 and 75 years old with lung cancer. Sequenced sample: PBMCs. Here the CDR3 reads CASTHPGIYGYTF. CDR3 nucleotide sequence: TGTGCCAGCACCCACCCAGGGATCTATGGCTACACCTTC.